This TCR beta chain was sequenced during a study of T-cell memory formation after mild COVID-19. Findings and limits, study-wide: Researchers report contracting CD4+ clones mostly in CM and EM, with CD8+ clones in EMRA.

Sample barcodes and UMIs were carried by the TCR alpha and TCR beta cDNA libraries that 5'RACE generated with constant-segment primers. TCRdb passed the 5' RACE reads through MiXCR, listing each CDR3 protein once. Of just over 400,000 distinct CDR3 sequences listed, 20% to 30% are singletons. About this clonotype itself: Its antigen is undetermined.

The CDR3 is 16 residues long. Per germline, CDR1 MNHEY and CDR2 SVGEGT. V lost 2 bases to trimming and J lost 10 bases, with 18 bases between them. Sample: PBMCs or a T cell subset sorted from them (not recorded which). The TCR originated in an adult woman who had mild COVID-19 (a few samples of this study predate the infection). Cell type and time point are not known. V and J are TRBV6-2 or TRBV6-3 and TRBJ1-6, with no clear D. CDR3 amino acids: CASSYPPAGQESPLHF. Written as DNA, the CDR3 is TGTGCCAGCAGTTACCCCCCCGCGGGCCAAGAATCACCCCTCCACTTT.